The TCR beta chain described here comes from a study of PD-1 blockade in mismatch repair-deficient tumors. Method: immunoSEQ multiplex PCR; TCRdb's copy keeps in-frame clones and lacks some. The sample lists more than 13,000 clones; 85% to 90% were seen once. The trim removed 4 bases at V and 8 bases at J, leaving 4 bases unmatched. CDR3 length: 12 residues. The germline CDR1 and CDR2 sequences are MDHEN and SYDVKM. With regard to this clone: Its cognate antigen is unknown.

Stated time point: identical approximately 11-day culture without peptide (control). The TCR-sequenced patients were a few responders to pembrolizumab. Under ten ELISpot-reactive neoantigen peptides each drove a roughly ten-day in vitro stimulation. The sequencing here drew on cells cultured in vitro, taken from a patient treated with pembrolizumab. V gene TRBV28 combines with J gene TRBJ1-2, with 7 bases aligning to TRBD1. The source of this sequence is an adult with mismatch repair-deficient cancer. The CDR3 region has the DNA TGTGCCAGCAGTTCGACAGGGAGGGGCTACACCTTC. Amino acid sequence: CASSSTGRGYTF.